This section outlines one T cell receptor beta chain sequence together with its context. The assay was immunoSEQ multiplex PCR, and TCRdb's table has in-frame clones only and misses some. This table has roughly 430,000 clones, roughly 87% appearing once. This sample is drawn from a study of blood T cell repertoires in COVID-19. Whole-study context: The United States, Italy and Spain were the sources of the acute and convalescent COVID-19 samples.

Trimming removed 0 bases at V and 6 bases at J, with 8 bases between. Germline CDR1 is LGHDT and CDR2 is YNNKEL (reference sequence). The CDR3 extends over 13 amino acids. Sequences were obtained from PBMCs or T cells enriched from blood (not recorded which). The chain links TRBV3-1 (or the pseudogene TRBV3-2) to TRBJ1-2; D gene ambiguous. The sequence was obtained from a woman aged 40 to 50 with acute COVID-19. CDR3 DNA: TGTGCCAGCAGCCAAGAACAACCACATGGCTACACCTTC. Its protein is CASSQEQPHGYTF.